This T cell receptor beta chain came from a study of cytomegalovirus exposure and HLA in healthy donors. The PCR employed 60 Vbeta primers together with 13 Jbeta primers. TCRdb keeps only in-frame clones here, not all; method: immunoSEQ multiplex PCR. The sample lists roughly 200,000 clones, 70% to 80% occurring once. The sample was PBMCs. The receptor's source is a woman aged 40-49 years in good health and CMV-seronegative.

DNA for the CDR3: TGTGCCAGTGGGTCCGGGACAATGAATGAAAAACTGTTTTTT. Encoded protein: CASGSGTMNEKLFF. The chain is built from TRBV19 and TRBJ1-4; D perhaps matches TRBD1 (6 bases). Deletions cut 8 bases from V and 5 bases from J, with 15 bases between. This CDR3 contains 14 residues. The germline gives CDR1 LNHDA, CDR2 SQIVND (reference sequence).